These 3 T cell receptor beta chains were sequenced from one sample in a study of blood T cell repertoires in COVID-19. Sequencing was performed with immunoSEQ multiplex PCR; in TCRdb, only in-frame clones are kept and a portion is missing. The table has about 63,000 clones, around 84% seen once; the top ten hold 9% to 15%. The sample comprised peripheral blood. These receptors came from a human donor in a cohort sampled during active COVID-19.

The V gene is TRBV5-1, the J gene TRBJ1-1; 9 positions agree with TRBD1. The CDR3 sequence is 16 residues long. V shed 0 bases, J shed 5 bases, and the junction held 8 bases outside the gene matches. The germline gives CDR1 SGHRS, CDR2 YFSETQ. The CDR3 DNA reads TGCGCCAGCAGCTTGGGGCACAGGGGGCGGAGGACTGAAGCTTTCTTT. Translating gives CASSLGHRGRRTEAFF.

This chain uses TRBV10-3 with TRBJ2-7; 9 bases map to TRBD2. This CDR3 comprises 15 residues. With V trimmed by 3 bases and J by 3 bases, 6 bases remained unmatched. Germline V lookup: CDR1 ENHRY, CDR2 SYGVKD. The DNA for the CDR3 is TGTGCCATCAGTGATAGCGGGGGCCGCTTCTACGAGCAGTACTTC. Encoded protein: CAISDSGGRFYEQYF.

A few counts support this clone. The chain uses TRBV12-3 or TRBV12-4 and TRBJ2-7; tentatively, D is TRBD1 (5 bases). This CDR3 spans 13 amino acids. The V end was cut by 3 bases, the J end by 0 bases, with 6 bases between. Written as DNA, the CDR3 is TGTGCCAGCAGTTTTGGACACTCCTACGAGCAGTACTTC. Protein sequence: CASSFGHSYEQYF.